This TCR beta chain appears in the sequencing data of a study of human T cells and chemical hapten exposure. Each CDR3 protein gets one entry after TCRdb re-called the RACE reads with MiXCR. The repertoire includes around 110,000 distinct CDR3 sequences, about 11% of them detected once, and more than 2% sits in the top ten. The time point here: patch test 3, about 24 weeks after DPC sensitization. The treatment denotes: therapeutic diphenylcyclopropenone sensitization with weekly scalp DPC. Total RNA was isolated from whole blood that had not been fractionated. This clonotype was observed many times. Germline V gene lookup returns CDR1 SGHDN and CDR2 FVKESK. With V trimmed by 4 bases and J by 9 bases, 18 bases remained unmatched. CDR3 size: 17 residues.

The TCR was taken from a woman between 45 and 60 years old with alopecia areata. Some clones in this sample may be carry-over from other donors' samples. This sample comprised whole blood, obtained in connection with sensitization to the hapten diphenylcyclopropenone (DPC). The chain carries TRBV14 and TRBJ2-1, with 7 bases matching TRBD2. CDR3: CASSPIDLAGVVGEQFF. The DNA of the CDR3 is TGTGCCAGCAGCCCGATTGATCTTGCGGGAGTTGTTGGTGAGCAGTTCTTC.